This TCR beta chain emerged from a study of shared clonotypes between healthy human individuals. Notes on the study in general: Limited genetic and exposure-history diversity came from having few donors.

This table comes from immunoSEQ multiplex PCR, and its TCRdb copy is limited to in-frame clones, with some not included. The top ten clones hold more than 40% of a sample with approximately 95,000 clones, 67% of them seen once. Germline CDR1 reads LNHDA; CDR2 reads SQIVND (reference sequence). With V trimmed by 4 bases and J by 3 bases, 9 bases remained unmatched. The CDR3 contains 16 residues. To note about this clone: Its matching antigen is unknown.

J is TRBJ2-3 and V is TRBV19, with TRBD1 identical over 8 bases. Sequencing input: memory CD8+ T cells sorted from blood. Subset described: CD45RO+ cells pooled with CCR7-negative TemRA cells. The source of this sequence is a man aged 30 to 39 in good health. Here the CDR3 reads CASSTGDRSWTDTQYF. Here the CDR3 DNA reads TGTGCCAGTAGTACAGGGGACAGGAGCTGGACAGATACGCAGTATTTT.